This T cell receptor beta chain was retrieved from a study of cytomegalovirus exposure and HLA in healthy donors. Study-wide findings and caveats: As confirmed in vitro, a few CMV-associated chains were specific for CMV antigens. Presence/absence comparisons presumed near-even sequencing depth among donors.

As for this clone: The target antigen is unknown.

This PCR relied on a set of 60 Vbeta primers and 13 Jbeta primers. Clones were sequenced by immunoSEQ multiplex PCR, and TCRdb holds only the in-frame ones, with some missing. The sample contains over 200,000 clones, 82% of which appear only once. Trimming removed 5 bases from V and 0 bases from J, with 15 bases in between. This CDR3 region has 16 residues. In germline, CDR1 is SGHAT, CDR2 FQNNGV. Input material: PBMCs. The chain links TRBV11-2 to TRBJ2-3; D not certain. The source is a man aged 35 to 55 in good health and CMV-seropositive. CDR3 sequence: CASSAVDTFSTDTQYF. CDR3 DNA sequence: TGTGCCAGCAGCGCGGTCGATACTTTTAGCACAGATACGCAGTATTTT.